This T cell receptor (beta chain) was profiled in a study of T cells in Graves' hyperthyroidism and ophthalmopathy. About this clonotype itself: The antigen is not known.

The authors took PBMCs from 8 to 10 ml fresh peripheral blood. Whole-study results and caveats: Peripheral blood also featured most of the thyroid clonotypes expanded above 0.001. A 13 V-J signature model discriminated ophthalmopathy versus stable hyperthyroidism.

Researchers amplified the TCR beta CDR3 regions from RNA transcripts. The HTBI set primed first-round TCR CDR3 RT-PCR. One entry per CDR3 protein results from TCRdb running MiXCR on the multiplex PCR reads. The profile shows some 180,000 distinct CDR3 sequences, about a sixth of them singletons. This CDR3 spans 16 amino acids. Trimming removed 3 bases from V and 1 base from J; junction bases left unmatched: 7. Germline lookup yields CDR1 MNHGY and CDR2 SVAAGI. The clonotype comes from a woman in her 50s with Graves' hyperthyroidism. The chain is built from TRBV6-9 and TRBJ2-7; 9 positions match TRBD2. The sample comprised blood. The CDR3 region has the DNA TGTGCCAGCAGTTACCTTCAGCGGGAGGAATCCTACGAGCAGTACTTC. Translated: CASSYLQREESYEQYF.